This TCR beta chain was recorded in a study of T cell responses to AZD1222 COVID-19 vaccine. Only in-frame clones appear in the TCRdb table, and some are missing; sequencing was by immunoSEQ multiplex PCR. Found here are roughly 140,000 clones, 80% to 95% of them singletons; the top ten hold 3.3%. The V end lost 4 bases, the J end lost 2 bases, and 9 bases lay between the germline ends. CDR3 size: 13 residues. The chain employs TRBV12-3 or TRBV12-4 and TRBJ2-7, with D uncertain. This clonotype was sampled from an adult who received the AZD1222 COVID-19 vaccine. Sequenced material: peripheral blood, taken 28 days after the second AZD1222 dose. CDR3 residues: CASSSNPTYEQYF. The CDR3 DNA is TGTGCCAGCAGTTCAAACCCGACCTACGAGCAGTACTTC.